Listed below are T cell receptor beta chains from one sample, sequenced in a study of blood T cells in healthy people across ages. From the 5' RACE reads, TCRdb called clonotypes with MiXCR, one entry per CDR3 protein. Among 800,000 to 950,000 distinct CDR3 sequences listed, about 37% were seen once. The sequencing sample was made of blood. Receptors originate from a man in his late teens or twenties in good health. The CDR3 runs from the conserved cysteine through the conserved F or W. The D gene is left open where the match is weak. Size is stated for part of the rows, as once, few or many counts, or as a class when the clone is expanded.

v_call: TRBV30
j_call: TRBJ1-1
d_call: -
clone_size: -
cdr3_aa: CAWSANLGLRAFF
cdr3_nt: TGTGCCTGGAGTGCCAATTTAGGGCTACGAGCTTTCTTT

v_call: TRBV4-3
j_call: TRBJ1-2
d_call: TRBD1
clone_size: -
cdr3_aa: CASSLRALNRGHGYTF
cdr3_nt: TGCGCCAGCAGCCTTAGGGCCCTCAACAGGGGGCATGGCTACACCTTC

v_call: TRBV6-6
j_call: TRBJ1-1
d_call: -
clone_size: many
cdr3_aa: CASSPGAVTEAFF
cdr3_nt: TGTGCCAGTTCCCCAGGGGCGGTCACTGAAGCTTTCTTT

v_call: TRBV11-2
j_call: TRBJ2-3
d_call: TRBD2
clone_size: few
cdr3_aa: CASSLSGGAYTQYF
cdr3_nt: TGTGCCAGCAGCTTATCCGGGGGGGCGTATACGCAGTATTTT

v_call: TRBV20-1
j_call: TRBJ1-5
d_call: TRBD1
clone_size: many
cdr3_aa: CSASDRARGQPQHF
cdr3_nt: TGCAGTGCTTCGGACAGGGCGCGGGGTCAGCCCCAGCATTTT

v_call: TRBV12-3/TRBV12-4
j_call: TRBJ1-2
d_call: -
clone_size: many
cdr3_aa: CASTGGYGYTF
cdr3_nt: TGTGCTTCGACGGGTGGCTATGGCTACACCTTC

v_call: TRBV12-3/TRBV12-4
j_call: TRBJ1-6
d_call: -
clone_size: few
cdr3_aa: CASSFFGAGSPLHF
cdr3_nt: TGTGCCAGCAGTTTTTTCGGGGCAGGTTCACCCCTCCACTTT

v_call: TRBV20-1
j_call: TRBJ1-1
d_call: -
clone_size: -
cdr3_aa: CSAGGPGNTEAFF
cdr3_nt: TGCAGTGCTGGAGGGCCAGGGAACACTGAAGCTTTCTTT

v_call: TRBV12-3/TRBV12-4
j_call: TRBJ2-1
d_call: -
clone_size: many
cdr3_aa: CASSPSGEQFF
cdr3_nt: TGTGCCAGCAGTCCCAGCGGGGAGCAGTTCTTC

v_call: TRBV2
j_call: TRBJ1-2
d_call: -
clone_size: few
cdr3_aa: CASSEGGFDGYTF
cdr3_nt: TGTGCCAGCAGCGAGGGGGGGTTTGACGGCTACACCTTC

v_call: TRBV20-1
j_call: TRBJ1-1
d_call: -
clone_size: -
cdr3_aa: CSARGGPLTEAFF
cdr3_nt: TGCAGTGCTAGAGGGGGACCTCTCACTGAAGCTTTCTTT

v_call: TRBV20-1
j_call: TRBJ2-7
d_call: TRBD2
clone_size: -
cdr3_aa: CSAVTSGDYNEQYF
cdr3_nt: TGCAGTGCGGTGACTAGCGGGGACTACAATGAGCAGTACTTC

v_call: TRBV4-1
j_call: TRBJ2-3
d_call: -
clone_size: -
cdr3_aa: CASSLLGGRTDTQYF
cdr3_nt: TGCGCCAGCAGCCTCCTGGGCGGCCGCACAGATACGCAGTATTTT

v_call: TRBV6-5
j_call: TRBJ1-3
d_call: -
clone_size: -
cdr3_aa: CASSTGTPVGNTIYF
cdr3_nt: TGTGCCAGCAGTACCGGGACGCCCGTTGGAAACACCATATATTTT

v_call: TRBV5-1
j_call: TRBJ2-3
d_call: TRBD1
clone_size: -
cdr3_aa: CASSAGTAKRDKQYF
cdr3_nt: TGCGCCAGCAGCGCAGGGACAGCGAAGAGAGATAAGCAGTATTTT

v_call: TRBV4-1
j_call: TRBJ2-3
d_call: -
clone_size: many
cdr3_aa: CASSQAVGLDTDTQYF
cdr3_nt: TGCGCCAGCAGCCAAGCGGTGGGGCTTGACACAGATACGCAGTATTTT

v_call: TRBV7-3
j_call: TRBJ1-1
d_call: -
clone_size: many
cdr3_aa: CASSHLGGPGTEAFF
cdr3_nt: TGTGCCAGCAGCCACCTGGGGGGGCCCGGCACTGAAGCTTTCTTT

v_call: TRBV30
j_call: TRBJ2-3
d_call: TRBD2
clone_size: -
cdr3_aa: CAWILLAGASRNTQYF
cdr3_nt: TGTGCCTGGATTCTGCTAGCGGGGGCCTCCAGGAATACGCAGTATTTT

v_call: TRBV7-2
j_call: TRBJ2-7
d_call: TRBD2
clone_size: -
cdr3_aa: CASSLGAGDYNEQYF
cdr3_nt: TGTGCCAGCAGCTTAGGAGCGGGGGATTACAATGAGCAGTACTTC

v_call: TRBV20-1
j_call: TRBJ2-5
d_call: -
clone_size: -
cdr3_aa: CSVTGRQETQYF
cdr3_nt: TGCAGCGTTACAGGGCGCCAAGAGACCCAGTACTTC

v_call: TRBV6-1
j_call: TRBJ2-7
d_call: -
clone_size: few
cdr3_aa: CASRTYGPYEQYF
cdr3_nt: TGTGCCAGCAGAACATACGGGCCCTACGAGCAGTACTTC

v_call: TRBV29-1
j_call: TRBJ2-1
d_call: TRBD2
clone_size: -
cdr3_aa: CSVVAGGSNEQFF
cdr3_nt: TGCAGCGTTGTGGCGGGGGGTTCTAATGAGCAGTTCTTC

v_call: TRBV6-1
j_call: TRBJ1-6
d_call: -
clone_size: -
cdr3_aa: CASSERVGVPYNSPLHF
cdr3_nt: TGTGCCAGCAGTGAACGGGTTGGAGTCCCCTATAATTCACCCCTCCACTTT

v_call: TRBV12-3/TRBV12-4
j_call: TRBJ2-7
d_call: -
clone_size: -
cdr3_aa: CASSSGGGRNEQYF
cdr3_nt: TGTGCCAGCAGTTCAGGGGGGGGGCGGAATGAGCAGTACTTC

v_call: TRBV29-1
j_call: TRBJ1-2
d_call: -
clone_size: many
cdr3_aa: CSGAGGSGGYTF
cdr3_nt: TGCAGCGGGGCGGGGGGATCAGGTGGCTACACCTTC

v_call: TRBV20-1
j_call: TRBJ2-7
d_call: -
clone_size: -
cdr3_aa: CSARATAGGSNEQYF
cdr3_nt: TGCAGTGCTAGGGCGACAGCCGGTGGAAGCAATGAGCAGTACTTC

v_call: TRBV24-1
j_call: TRBJ2-1
d_call: TRBD2
clone_size: -
cdr3_aa: CATSDLQAGAGHEQFF
cdr3_nt: TGTGCCACCAGTGATTTGCAAGCGGGGGCAGGGCATGAGCAGTTCTTC

v_call: TRBV15
j_call: TRBJ1-4
d_call: -
clone_size: -
cdr3_aa: CATSRDRGARGKLFF
cdr3_nt: TGTGCCACCAGCAGAGATCGGGGGGCTCGCGGAAAACTGTTTTTT

v_call: TRBV4-3
j_call: TRBJ2-3
d_call: -
clone_size: -
cdr3_aa: CASSQDPRADTQYF
cdr3_nt: TGCGCCAGCAGCCAAGACCCCCGAGCGGATACGCAGTATTTT

v_call: TRBV10-3
j_call: TRBJ1-6
d_call: -
clone_size: -
cdr3_aa: CAISDPPGVPLHF
cdr3_nt: TGTGCCATCAGTGATCCCCCAGGGGTTCCCCTCCACTTT

v_call: TRBV27
j_call: TRBJ1-5
d_call: TRBD1
clone_size: few
cdr3_aa: CASRPNRGDQPQHF
cdr3_nt: TGTGCCAGCAGACCCAACAGGGGGGATCAGCCCCAGCATTTT

v_call: TRBV5-4
j_call: TRBJ1-1
d_call: -
clone_size: -
cdr3_aa: CASSLTQANTEVFF
cdr3_nt: TGTGCCAGCAGCTTAACGCAAGCGAACACTGAAGTTTTCTTT

v_call: TRBV27
j_call: TRBJ1-2
d_call: TRBD1
clone_size: few
cdr3_aa: CASSGSGGGYGYTF
cdr3_nt: TGTGCCAGCAGTGGATCAGGGGGAGGGTATGGCTACACCTTC

v_call: TRBV6-2/TRBV6-3
j_call: TRBJ2-3
d_call: -
clone_size: few
cdr3_aa: CASSSTWADTQYF
cdr3_nt: TGTGCCAGCAGTTCCACGTGGGCAGATACGCAGTATTTT

v_call: TRBV5-7
j_call: TRBJ1-5
d_call: -
clone_size: few
cdr3_aa: CASSPIPTAQPQHF
cdr3_nt: TGTGCCAGCAGCCCCATACCAACCGCTCAGCCCCAGCATTTT

v_call: TRBV2
j_call: TRBJ1-1
d_call: -
clone_size: -
cdr3_aa: CASSEAVKAFF
cdr3_nt: TGTGCCAGCAGTGAGGCCGTTAAAGCTTTCTTT

v_call: TRBV4-3
j_call: TRBJ1-4
d_call: -
clone_size: -
cdr3_aa: CASSLRRGATNEKLFF
cdr3_nt: TGCGCCAGCAGCCTCCGTCGCGGTGCAACTAATGAAAAACTGTTTTTT

v_call: TRBV6-2/TRBV6-3
j_call: TRBJ1-5
d_call: TRBD1
clone_size: -
cdr3_aa: CASSNPTGKDQPQHF
cdr3_nt: TGTGCCAGCAGTAACCCGACAGGGAAGGATCAGCCCCAGCATTTT

v_call: TRBV25-1
j_call: TRBJ1-2
d_call: -
clone_size: -
cdr3_aa: CASSDWGSYGYTF
cdr3_nt: TGTGCCAGCAGTGACTGGGGGTCCTATGGCTACACCTTC

v_call: TRBV5-1
j_call: TRBJ1-4
d_call: -
clone_size: -
cdr3_aa: CASRVEKLFF
cdr3_nt: TGCGCCAGCAGAGTTGAAAAACTGTTTTTT

v_call: TRBV2
j_call: TRBJ1-5
d_call: -
clone_size: -
cdr3_aa: CASSEALRASNSNQPQHF
cdr3_nt: TGTGCCAGCAGTGAAGCGCTTCGGGCCTCAAATAGCAATCAGCCCCAGCATTTT

v_call: TRBV6-5
j_call: TRBJ1-5
d_call: TRBD1
clone_size: few
cdr3_aa: CASSRGTGGQPQHF
cdr3_nt: TGTGCCAGCAGCCGCGGGACAGGGGGTCAGCCCCAGCATTTT

v_call: TRBV27
j_call: TRBJ1-2
d_call: -
clone_size: -
cdr3_aa: CASTPRTGLSYGYTF
cdr3_nt: TGTGCCAGCACCCCCCGTACAGGGCTTAGCTATGGCTACACCTTC

v_call: TRBV12-3/TRBV12-4
j_call: TRBJ1-4
d_call: -
clone_size: few
cdr3_aa: CASSVSGGNEKLFF
cdr3_nt: TGTGCCAGCAGTGTCAGTGGTGGTAATGAAAAACTGTTTTTT

v_call: TRBV12-3/TRBV12-4
j_call: TRBJ2-2
d_call: TRBD1
clone_size: -
cdr3_aa: CASSSPETGPTGELFF
cdr3_nt: TGTGCCAGCAGTTCCCCCGAGACAGGGCCCACCGGGGAGCTGTTTTTT

v_call: TRBV29-1
j_call: TRBJ2-3
d_call: -
clone_size: -
cdr3_aa: CSVDGLIADTQYF
cdr3_nt: TGCAGCGTTGATGGATTGATCGCAGATACGCAGTATTTT

v_call: TRBV5-4
j_call: TRBJ2-1
d_call: TRBD1
clone_size: few
cdr3_aa: CASSEMTGLRYNEQFF
cdr3_nt: TGTGCCAGCAGCGAGATGACAGGGCTCAGGTACAATGAGCAGTTCTTC

v_call: TRBV4-3
j_call: TRBJ1-1
d_call: TRBD1
clone_size: -
cdr3_aa: CASSQGPFSADRGPEAFF
cdr3_nt: TGCGCCAGCAGCCAAGGTCCATTCTCAGCGGACAGGGGGCCTGAAGCTTTCTTT

v_call: TRBV6-5
j_call: TRBJ1-4
d_call: TRBD1
clone_size: few
cdr3_aa: CASSYFGRPGQPNEKLFF
cdr3_nt: TGTGCCAGCAGTTACTTCGGCCGCCCGGGACAGCCTAATGAAAAACTGTTTTTT

v_call: TRBV12-3/TRBV12-4
j_call: TRBJ1-2
d_call: -
clone_size: few
cdr3_aa: CASSKDRLANYGYTF
cdr3_nt: TGTGCCAGCAGCAAAGACAGGTTAGCTAACTATGGCTACACCTTC

v_call: TRBV5-4
j_call: TRBJ1-1
d_call: TRBD1
clone_size: few
cdr3_aa: CASSDGTGAFREAFF
cdr3_nt: TGTGCCAGCAGCGACGGGACAGGGGCCTTCCGTGAAGCTTTCTTT

v_call: TRBV29-1
j_call: TRBJ2-5
d_call: TRBD2
clone_size: many
cdr3_aa: CSALTGGQETQYF
cdr3_nt: TGCAGCGCCCTTACGGGGGGGCAAGAGACCCAGTACTTC

v_call: TRBV20-1
j_call: TRBJ2-7
d_call: TRBD1
clone_size: -
cdr3_aa: CSARDGQGASYEQYF
cdr3_nt: TGCAGTGCTAGAGACGGACAGGGTGCCTCCTACGAGCAGTACTTC